Listed here are 13 T cell receptor beta chains from one sample, sequenced in a study of shared T cell receptors in the human thymus. Some clones are missing from TCRdb's copy, which holds only in-frame ones; the method was immunoSEQ multiplex PCR. The sample shows hundreds of thousands of clones, 88% of them seen only once. The same data also contributed to another study, on human thymus T cells.

Sequenced: thymocytes. The receptors derive from a boy younger than two with a congenital heart defect.

This sequence joins TRBV5-5 and TRBJ2-3; 12 bases map to TRBD2. The germline V gene encodes CDR1 SGHKS and CDR2 YYEKEE (reference sequence). V trimming: 4 bases; J trimming: 2 bases; junction bases outside the gene matches: 8. The length of the CDR3 is 17 residues. The CDR3 reads CASSPSGRAEVTDTQYF. Written as DNA, the CDR3 is TGTGCCAGCAGCCCTAGCGGGAGGGCCGAGGTCACAGATACGCAGTATTTT.

This clone was counted once. The V call is TRBV2, the J call TRBJ2-2, with 7 nucleotides matching TRBD1. Germline V lookup: CDR1 SNHLY, CDR2 FYNNEI. V was clipped by 7 bases and J by 1 base; unmatched bases: 9. The CDR3 is 16 residues long. The CDR3 here is CASTRGPQQNTGELFF. CDR3 DNA: TGTGCCAGCACAAGGGGGCCGCAGCAGAACACCGGGGAGCTGTTTTTT.

This clone has just one count. The rearrangement links TRBV30 to TRBJ2-1, with no clear D. The length of the CDR3 is 15 residues. Germline V gives CDR1 GTSNPN, CDR2 SVGIG (reference sequence). The ends were cut back, 0 bases at V and 4 bases at J, with 13 bases in the middle. The CDR3 sequence: CAWSVALVSYNEQFF. The CDR3 bases are TGTGCCTGGAGTGTAGCCTTAGTATCTTACAATGAGCAGTTCTTC. Looking up the rest from reference TRBV30 and TRBJ2-1 gives the full variable domain: SQTIHQWPATLVQPVGSPLSLECTVEGTSNPNLYWYRQAAGRGLQLLFYSVGIGQISSEVPQNLSASRPQDRQFILSSKKLLLSDSGFYLCAWSVALVSYNEQFFGPGTRLTVL.

The chain couples TRBV5-4 to TRBJ1-2, with 10 bases aligning to TRBD1. The CDR3 is made up of 18 amino acids. Trimming cost V 5 bases and J 0 bases; bases outside gene matches: 13. The germline V gene encodes CDR1 SGHNT and CDR2 YYREEE (reference sequence). The CDR3 sequence: CASSTSSPGQGSNYGYTF. Written as DNA, the CDR3 is TGTGCCAGCAGTACCTCATCCCCGGGACAGGGGTCTAACTATGGCTACACCTTC.

The chain recombines TRBV7-2 with TRBJ1-5; D is perhaps TRBD1 (5 bases). Trimming took 4 bases from V and 2 from J, leaving 15 bases between them. Germline CDR1 and CDR2: SGHTA and FQGNSA. The length of the CDR3 is 16 residues. CDR3 region: CASSSGRRGGNQPQHF. CDR3 nucleotide sequence: TGTGCCAGCAGCTCCGGGAGGAGAGGGGGCAATCAGCCCCAGCATTTT.

This chain joins TRBV7-2 and TRBJ1-2; no clear D. Looked up from germline, CDR1 is SGHTA and CDR2 is FQGNSA. This CDR3 is 13 amino acids long. V shed 10 bases and J shed 1 base, with 13 bases lying between them. The CDR3 bases are TGTGCCATCGACCCTACAGTTAACTATGGCTACACCTTC. Translated, it gives CAIDPTVNYGYTF. The full variable domain, completed using reference TRBV7-2 and TRBJ1-2, is GAGVSQSPSNKVTEKGKDVELRCDPISGHTALYWYRQSLGQGLEFLIYFQGNSAPDKSGLPSDRFSAERTGGSVSTLTIQRTQQEDSAVYLCAIDPTVNYGYTFGSGTRLTVV.

The chain recombines TRBV25-1 with TRBJ2-6; the D gene is possibly TRBD2 (8 bases). The CDR3 totals 18 residues. Trimming shortened V by 7 bases and J by 2 bases, and 21 bases separated the two germline ends. Germline CDR1 is MGHDK and CDR2 is SYGVNS. The CDR3 region has the DNA TGTGCCAGCACGCCCCACGGGAGGGGGCAAACTGGGGCCAACGTCCTGACTTTC. Its protein is CASTPHGRGQTGANVLTF.

The chain employs TRBV30 and TRBJ1-1; 8 bases are a match to TRBD1. The trim removed 0 bases at V and 7 bases at J, leaving 7 bases unmatched. The CDR3 is made up of 14 amino acids. Per the germline V gene, CDR1 is GTSNPN and CDR2 is SVGIG (reference sequence). DNA of the CDR3: TGTGCCTGGAGTGTAGGTCAGGGGGCGTTTGAAGCTTTCTTT. Translating gives CAWSVGQGAFEAFF.

The CDR3 sequence: CASTAASLGNTIYF. The CDR3 nucleotides read TGTGCCAGCACCGCCGCCAGTCTTGGAAACACCATATATTTT. V is TRBV11-2 and J is TRBJ1-3; D gene ambiguous. The CDR3 loop spans 14 amino acids. CDR1 is SGHAT, CDR2 FQNNGV, per germline. Trimming removed 7 bases at V and 3 bases at J, with 13 bases between.

CDR3 in amino acids: CASSAGTSETQYF. CDR3 DNA sequence: TGTGCCAGCAGTGCCGGGACTTCAGAGACCCAGTACTTC. The V gene is TRBV6-5, the J gene TRBJ2-5, with D possibly matching TRBD2 (6 bases). Germline CDR1 is MNHEY and CDR2 is SVGAGI. V lost 5 bases, J lost 4 bases, and 11 bases lay in between. The CDR3 consists of 13 residues.

The rearrangement links TRBV28 to TRBJ2-7; TRBD2 aligns across 13 bases. The CDR3 totals 15 residues. Germline-derived CDR1 and CDR2 are MDHEN and SYDVKM. V was clipped by 7 bases and J by 7 bases; unmatched bases: 10. The CDR3 loop reads CASTVGLAGVKEQYF. The CDR3 DNA is TGTGCCAGCACCGTCGGACTAGCGGGAGTCAAAGAGCAGTACTTC.

The chain joins TRBV30 to TRBJ2-3; 9 bases fit TRBD2. V dropped 5 bases and J dropped 2; count of bases not matched to a gene: 11. From germline, CDR1 is GTSNPN and CDR2 SVGIG (reference sequence). The CDR3 is 16 amino acids. This chain's CDR3 is CAWENSGSGNTDTQYF. CDR3 nucleotide sequence: TGTGCCTGGGAGAATAGCGGGAGTGGTAACACAGATACGCAGTATTTT.

The chain carries TRBV18 and TRBJ2-7, with D possibly matching TRBD2 (6 bases). The CDR3 covers 15 residues. Trimming pared 2 bases from V and 7 bases from J, leaving 18 bases between. Germline CDR1 and CDR2: KGHSH and LQKENI. The CDR3 bases are TGTGCCAGCTCACCAGTGAGAACCGAGGAGGGGGAGCAGTACTTC. Its translation is CASSPVRTEEGEQYF.